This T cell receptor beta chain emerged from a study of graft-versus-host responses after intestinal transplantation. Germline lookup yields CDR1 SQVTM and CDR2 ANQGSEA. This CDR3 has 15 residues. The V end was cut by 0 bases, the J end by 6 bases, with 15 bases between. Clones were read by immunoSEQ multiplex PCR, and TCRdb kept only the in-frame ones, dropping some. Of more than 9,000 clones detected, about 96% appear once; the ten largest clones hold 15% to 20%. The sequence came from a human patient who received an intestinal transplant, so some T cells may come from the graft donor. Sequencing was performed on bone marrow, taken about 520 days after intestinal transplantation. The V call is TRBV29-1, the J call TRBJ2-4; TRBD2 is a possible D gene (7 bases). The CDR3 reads CSVEDTPGEGNIQYF. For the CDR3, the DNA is TGCAGCGTTGAAGATACCCCAGGGGAGGGAAACATTCAGTACTTC.